The 31 T cell receptor beta chains reported below all come from one sample, sequenced in a study of T cell clonotyping in hematopoietic cell transplantation. Time point indicated: recipient sample about 28 days before transplant, after cytoreduction. Libraries were prepared by immunoSEQ multiplex PCR; TCRdb keeps only in-frame clonotypes and omits some of them. The table includes about 29,000 clones, about 74% detected once. Sequenced here: peripheral blood mononuclear cells, sampled before stem cell transplant. These TCRs come from a woman in her twenties or thirties with chronic myeloid leukemia. Some clones in this sample may be carry-over from other donors' samples.

The rearrangement uses TRBV4-3 and TRBJ1-4; unclear D gene. The V gene lost 0 bases and the J gene lost 2 bases, with 10 bases spanning the gap. Per the germline V gene, CDR1 is LGHNA and CDR2 is YSLEER. The CDR3 has 16 amino acids. The CDR3 bases are TGCGCCAGCAGCCAAGATAGCAGGACTACTAATGAAAAACTGTTTTTT. This sequence encodes CASSQDSRTTNEKLFF.

The rearrangement links TRBV9 to TRBJ2-7; D uncertain. V was cut by 5 bases and J by 3 bases, with 3 bases left in between. The CDR3 runs 10 residues. Germline V gene lookup returns CDR1 SGDLS and CDR2 YYNGEE. CDR3: CASRNYEQYV. CDR3 nucleotides: TGTGCCAGCAGGAACTACGAGCAGTACGTC.

The rearrangement links TRBV6-1 to TRBJ2-3; 9 bases line up with TRBD2. V lost 10 bases and J lost 5; bases outside the gene matches: 10. Per germline, CDR1 MNHNS and CDR2 SASEGT. This CDR3 region has 14 residues. The CDR3 region has the DNA TGTGCCACCAGCGCGGGGGGGCAGGGAGATACGCAGTATTTT. Translation: CATSAGGQGDTQYF.

In this sample, this clone turned up a few times. The chain carries TRBV15 and TRBJ1-6; tentative D call: TRBD1 (6 bases). The V end was cut by 5 bases, the J end by 10 bases, with 15 bases between. This CDR3 spans 14 amino acids. CDR1 LNHNV and CDR2 YYDKDF come from the germline V gene (reference sequence). This CDR3 reads CATSPDRKGSPLHF. CDR3 nucleotide sequence: TGTGCCACCAGCCCCGACAGGAAAGGGTCACCCCTCCACTTT.

This clone was recorded once. The chain has TRBV7-9 and TRBJ2-2; the match to TRBD2 covers 13 bases. Looked up from germline, CDR1 is SEHNR and CDR2 is FQNEAQ (reference sequence). The ends lost 4 bases at V and 5 bases at J; junction bases unmatched: 7. The CDR3 runs to 17 residues. This chain's CDR3 is CASSSRGLAGATGELFF. The CDR3, as DNA: TGTGCCAGCAGCTCCCGAGGACTAGCGGGGGCAACCGGGGAGCTGTTTTTT.

The chain couples TRBV6-6 to TRBJ1-5, with unresolved D. CDR3 size: 14 residues. Germline CDR1 and CDR2: MNHNY and SVGAGI (reference sequence). V lost 5 bases and J 3 bases, leaving 11 bases between the germline ends. In DNA form, the CDR3 reads TGTGCCAGCAGTGGAGACGGAGCCAATCAGCCCCAGCATTTT. As protein: CASSGDGANQPQHF.

This clone was seen more than once but under ten times. This chain links TRBV29-1 with TRBJ1-1, with 8 bases identical to TRBD1. CDR3 length equals 13 residues. In germline, CDR1 is SQVTM, CDR2 ANQGSEA. Trimming cost V 5 bases and J 0 bases; bases outside gene matches: 2. CDR3 nucleotides: TGCAGCGTTCGGACAGGGCTGAACACTGAAGCTTTCTTT. Amino acids: CSVRTGLNTEAFF.

The V call is TRBV7-2, the J call TRBJ2-3; 8 positions agree with TRBD2. V shed 3 bases, J shed 0 bases, and the junction held 5 bases outside the gene matches. Looked up from germline, CDR1 is SGHTA and CDR2 is FQGNSA. There are 16 residues in the CDR3. CDR3 DNA sequence: TGTGCCAGCAGCTTTCGAGCGGGGGACAGCACAGATACGCAGTATTTT. Translated, it gives CASSFRAGDSTDTQYF.

V is TRBV20-1 and J is TRBJ2-5; D is unclear. The CDR3 spans 11 residues. The germline V and J ends were trimmed by 3 bases and 7 bases, with 9 bases remaining between them. Germline V lookup: CDR1 DFQATT, CDR2 SNEGSKA (reference sequence). The CDR3 sequence is CSASWQRTQYF. Here the CDR3 DNA reads TGCAGTGCTAGTTGGCAAAGGACCCAGTACTTC.

This clone was observed a handful of times. The gene calls are TRBV28 and TRBJ1-1; 7 positions match TRBD1. V was pared by 5 bases and J by 5 bases, with 11 bases of the junction left unmatched. The CDR3 runs to 15 residues. Germline V gene sequence: CDR1 MDHEN, CDR2 SYDVKM. The chain's CDR3 is CASSVTGVSGTEAFF. The CDR3 DNA follows: TGTGCCAGCAGTGTCACAGGGGTAAGCGGAACTGAAGCTTTCTTT. The full variable domain, its missing parts supplied by reference TRBV28 and TRBJ1-1, is DVKVTQSSRYLVKRTGEKVFLECVQDMDHENMFWYRQDPGLGLRLIYFSYDVKMKEKGDIPEGYSVSREKKERFSLILESASTNQTSMYLCASSVTGVSGTEAFFGQGTRLTVV.

This chain joins TRBV10-3 and TRBJ1-6; no clear D. Trimming cost V 2 bases and J 10 bases, with 15 bases left between them. Germline V lookup: CDR1 ENHRY, CDR2 SYGVKD. This CDR3 contains 15 residues. The CDR3 sequence: CAISERPIAGSPLHF. For the CDR3, the DNA is TGTGCCATCAGTGAGCGACCAATCGCGGGCTCACCCCTCCACTTT.

The chain has TRBV4-1 and TRBJ1-6; possibly TRBD1 for D (5 bases). The CDR3 consists of 16 residues. Looked up from germline, CDR1 is MGHRA and CDR2 is YSYEKL. The V end lost 0 bases, the J end lost 7 bases, and 13 bases lay between the germline ends. The chain's CDR3 is CASSQDAGQRNSPLHF. CDR3 coding DNA: TGCGCCAGCAGCCAAGATGCGGGGCAGCGGAATTCACCCCTCCACTTT.

The genes are TRBV25-1 and TRBJ1-4, with TRBD1 matching over 9 bases. The CDR3 is 13 residues long. Germline values: CDR1 MGHDK, CDR2 SYGVNS. The J segment lost 8 bases and the V segment lost 6 bases, leaving 4 bases of the junction unmatched. The CDR3 loop is CASRDRGFEKLFF. The CDR3, as DNA: TGTGCCAGCAGGGACAGGGGTTTCGAAAAACTGTTTTTT.

The chain joins TRBV27 to TRBJ1-1, with TRBD1 matching 7 bases. V lost 8 bases to trimming and J lost 1 base; unmatched junction nucleotides: 10. CDR3 size: 15 residues. Germline CDR1 reads MNHEY; CDR2 reads SMNVEV (reference sequence). DNA for the CDR3: TGTGCCAGCTCCTCACAGGGGATCGCGAACACTGAAGCTTTCTTT. As protein: CASSSQGIANTEAFF.

The chain couples TRBV5-4 to TRBJ1-4; D may be TRBD1 (6 bases). Germline loops: CDR1 SGHNT, CDR2 YYREEE (reference sequence). V lost 10 bases and J lost 7, with 20 bases in between. CDR3 size: 14 residues. The DNA for the CDR3 is TGTGCCTACACCAAGGGGGGCGCGCGTGAAAAACTGTTTTTT. Translation gives CAYTKGGAREKLFF.

The chain joins TRBV4-3 to TRBJ2-1, with 11 bases lining up with TRBD2. CDR3 size: 16 residues. Germline V gives CDR1 LGHNA, CDR2 YSLEER. V gave up 0 bases and J gave up 5 bases; unmatched junction bases: 3. The CDR3 DNA follows: TGCGCCAGCAGCCAAGATACTAGCGGGGGAAACAATGAGCAGTTCTTC. It specifies CASSQDTSGGNNEQFF.

This chain uses TRBV7-2 with TRBJ1-2; D is unclear. Germline loops: CDR1 SGHTA, CDR2 FQGNSA. The germline V and J ends were trimmed by 6 bases and 7 bases, with 15 bases remaining between them. CDR3 length equals 13 residues. CDR3 sequence reads: CASSPLAGLGYTF. CDR3 in DNA: TGTGCCAGCAGTCCTTTAGCCGGGCTTGGCTACACCTTC.

In this sample, this clone turned up a few times. J is TRBJ2-2 and V is TRBV14; tentatively, D is TRBD2 (5 bases). Germline V CDR1 and CDR2: SGHDN, FVKESK. V was cut by 4 bases and J by 5 bases, with 11 bases left in between. CDR3 length: 14 residues. The DNA of the CDR3 is TGTGCCAGCAGCCCCACTACTAGGACCGGGGAGCTGTTTTTT. Encoded protein: CASSPTTRTGELFF. Full variable domain (outside the CDR3, taken from reference TRBV14 and TRBJ2-2): EAGVTQFPSHSVIEKGQTVTLRCDPISGHDNLYWYRRVMGKEIKFLLHFVKESKQDESGMPNNRFLAERTGGTYSTLKVQPAELEDSGVYFCASSPTTRTGELFFGEGSRLTVL.

J is TRBJ1-5 and V is TRBV6-6, with no clear D. The CDR3 is 14 amino acids. V was cut by 6 bases and J by 7 bases, with 16 bases left in between. The germline gives CDR1 MNHNY, CDR2 SVGAGI (reference sequence). The CDR3 DNA reads as TGTGCCAGCAGCTTACCCCTAGGTTCCCAGCCCCAGCATTTT. Translated: CASSLPLGSQPQHF.

The chain is built from TRBV6-5 and TRBJ1-4; D is possibly TRBD1 (6 bases). Per germline, CDR1 MNHEY and CDR2 SVGAGI. V was pared by 2 bases and J by 5 bases, with 12 bases between. The CDR3 has 15 residues. DNA of the CDR3: TGTGCCAGCAGTTACACCAGGGGCCCAAATGAAAAACTGTTTTTT. Protein sequence: CASSYTRGPNEKLFF.

The chain is built from TRBV5-1 and TRBJ2-3, with 7 bases that match TRBD2. CDR1 is SGHRS, CDR2 YFSETQ, per germline. The J segment lost 1 base and the V segment lost 4 bases, leaving 3 bases of the junction unmatched. The CDR3 has 14 amino acids. CDR3 coding DNA: TGCGCCAGCAGCCCCCGGGGGGGCACAGATACGCAGTATTTT. Amino acid sequence: CASSPRGGTDTQYF.

The J gene is TRBJ1-2, the V gene TRBV29-1; D possibly corresponds to TRBD1 (6 bases). CDR1 and CDR2 (germline): SQVTM, ANQGSEA. The V and J ends lost 4 bases and 5 bases respectively, with 14 bases between them. The CDR3 runs 13 residues. CDR3 bases: TGCAGCGTTGGTGGGGGGCGCGTATATGGCTACACCTTC. Translated, it gives CSVGGGRVYGYTF.

V gene TRBV7-3 combines with J gene TRBJ2-1, with no clear D. CDR3 length: 15 amino acids. Between the trimmed V and J ends, which lost 5 bases and 3 bases, there was a span of 14 bases. The germline gives CDR1 SGHTA, CDR2 FQGTGA. CDR3 amino acids: CASSLLPDIYNEQFF. The CDR3 DNA reads as TGTGCCAGCAGCCTACTACCAGACATCTACAATGAGCAGTTCTTC.

This chain uses TRBV29-1 with TRBJ2-5; 10 bases match TRBD2. V gave up 4 bases and J gave up 4 bases; unmatched junction bases: 9. The CDR3 spans 15 residues. Germline V lookup: CDR1 SQVTM, CDR2 ANQGSEA. The CDR3 DNA reads TGCAGCGTTGTTAAGCGGGGGGGCATAAGAGAGACCCAGTACTTC. Amino acid sequence: CSVVKRGGIRETQYF.

The V gene is TRBV29-1, the J gene TRBJ2-1, with 10 positions matching TRBD1. Germline CDR1 reads SQVTM; CDR2 reads ANQGSEA. After removal of 5 bases from V and 7 bases from J, the junction contained 8 bases not matched to a gene. The length of the CDR3 is 14 residues. The DNA for the CDR3 is TGCAGCGTTATTGACAGGGGGCGCAAGAATGAGCAGTTCTTC. This encodes CSVIDRGRKNEQFF.

The chain employs TRBV2 and TRBJ1-2; possible D gene TRBD1, 6 bases. V shed 5 bases and J shed 3 bases, with 7 bases lying between them. The CDR3 loop spans 12 amino acids. CDR1 is SNHLY and CDR2 is FYNNEI in the germline V gene. This CDR3 reads CASSHRDYGYTF. DNA for the CDR3: TGTGCCAGCAGTCACAGGGACTATGGCTACACCTTC.

This chain joins TRBV25-1 and TRBJ2-3; D tentatively fits TRBD1 or TRBD2 (6 bases each). The CDR3 runs 14 residues. Germline assignment: CDR1 MGHDK and CDR2 SYGVNS. The germline V and J ends were trimmed by 7 bases and 1 base, with 12 bases remaining between them. The DNA for the CDR3 is TGTGCCAGCAAACGGGGGCTCGGCACAGATACGCAGTATTTT. It codes for CASKRGLGTDTQYF.

This clone was recorded only once. This chain joins TRBV28 and TRBJ2-7; 7 nucleotides line up with TRBD1. In germline, CDR1 is MDHEN, CDR2 SYDVKM. The CDR3 length is 14 residues. Losses at the gene ends were 5 bases for V and 6 bases for J; bases not matched to a gene: 10. The DNA for the CDR3 is TGTGCCAGCAGTGGGACAGACGGCAACTCCGAGCAGTACGTC. This gives the protein CASSGTDGNSEQYV.

The rearrangement links TRBV7-2 to TRBJ2-7; TRBD2 agrees at 7 bases. The V gene end was trimmed by 8 bases and the J gene end by 3 bases; junction bases not matched to a gene: 10. The germline V gene has CDR1 SGHTA and CDR2 FQGNSA. This CDR3 contains 14 residues. The CDR3 here is CASSTGRGVYEQYF. The CDR3 DNA follows: TGTGCCAGCTCTACGGGTCGGGGGGTCTACGAGCAGTACTTC.

The chain combines TRBV28 with TRBJ1-2; D is uncertain. Germline V gene data show CDR1 as MDHEN and CDR2 as SYDVKM. V shed 6 bases and J shed 4 bases, with 18 bases lying between them. The CDR3 has 15 amino acids. The CDR3 region has the DNA TGTGCCAGCAGCCTTCCAAATGAAGCCTCCTATGGCTACACCTTC. Translating it yields CASSLPNEASYGYTF.

J is TRBJ1-2 and V is TRBV6-5; D gene ambiguous. The V gene's germline CDR1 is MNHEY and CDR2 SVGAGI. The ends were cut back, 2 bases at V and 5 bases at J, with 18 bases in the middle. The CDR3 covers 16 residues. This CDR3 is CASSYGYRFEEYGYTF. For the CDR3, the DNA is TGTGCCAGCAGTTACGGATACCGGTTCGAGGAATATGGCTACACCTTC.